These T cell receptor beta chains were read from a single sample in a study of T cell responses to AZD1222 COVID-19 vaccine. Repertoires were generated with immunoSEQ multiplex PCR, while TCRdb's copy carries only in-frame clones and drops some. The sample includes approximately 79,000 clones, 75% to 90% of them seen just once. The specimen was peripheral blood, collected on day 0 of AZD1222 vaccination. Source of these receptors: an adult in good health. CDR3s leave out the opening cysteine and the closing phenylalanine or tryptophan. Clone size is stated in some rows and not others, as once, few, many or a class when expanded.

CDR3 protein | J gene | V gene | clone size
ASSPLAPDFGYT | TRBJ1-2 | TRBV18 | -
ASSYPGTSGRNEQF | TRBJ2-1 | TRBV6-5 | -
ASSSIQGGYGYT | TRBJ1-2 | TRBV5-1 | -
ASSQTGQGSETQY | TRBJ2-5 | TRBV7-3 | -
ASSLTGGNTEAF | TRBJ1-1 | TRBV18 | -
ASSLVPLEEQY | TRBJ2-7 | TRBV13 | -
ASRAGSSGNTIY | TRBJ1-3 | TRBV9 | -
ASSLRGGEGYT | TRBJ1-2 | TRBV7-3 | once
ATSDRDNEQF | TRBJ2-1 | TRBV24-1 | -
ASSQDQGAISPLH | TRBJ1-6 | TRBV4-2 | -
ASSKFHRGYGYT | TRBJ1-2 | TRBV21-1 | -
ASRDPVGDNSPLH | TRBJ1-6 | TRBV6-5 | -
ASSYVMGGRLWGYT | TRBJ1-2 | TRBV27 | -
ASSPQSTETEAF | TRBJ1-1 | TRBV18 | -
SVNRAEAF | TRBJ1-1 | TRBV29-1 | once
ASSRQSQPYEQY | TRBJ2-7 | TRBV4-1 | -
ASGPGDSYNEQF | TRBJ2-1 | TRBV5-1 | -
ATVRGLAETQY | TRBJ2-5 | TRBV2 | -
ASSPVFVSNTEAF | TRBJ1-1 | TRBV7-3 | once
ASSLTLNYEQY | TRBJ2-7 | TRBV5-1 | -
ASSEAGTDYNEQF | TRBJ2-1 | TRBV2 | -
ASSRSDTYGYT | TRBJ1-2 | TRBV18 | -
ASSLRTGKGSGNTIY | TRBJ1-3 | TRBV7-9 | -
ASSPGQDGSPLH | TRBJ1-6 | TRBV7-8 | -
ASSAGGLAGGPSTTHEQF | TRBJ2-1 | TRBV5-1 | -
ASSASLSGEYEQY | TRBJ2-7 | TRBV9 | -
ASSLQPNGRTEAF | TRBJ1-1 | TRBV27 | -
ASSDSPGQGDTEAF | TRBJ1-1 | TRBV2 | -
ASSAPGRVSYNEQF | TRBJ2-1 | TRBV9 | -
ASSAGLAGDNEQF | TRBJ2-1 | TRBV5-6 | -